Following are 10 T cell receptor beta chains from one sample sequenced in a study of OX40 agonist ivuxolimab in advanced cancers. TCRdb keeps only in-frame clones here, not all; method: immunoSEQ multiplex PCR. The data show around 30,000 clones, roughly 87% seen once. The sequences come from CD4+ or CD8+ T cells sorted from blood, collected in a trial of the OX40 agonist ivuxolimab. The receptors were gathered from an adult with an advanced solid tumor such as melanoma, head and neck, liver or kidney cancer.

The rearrangement uses TRBV27 and TRBJ2-1, with D perhaps matching TRBD2 (6 bases). CDR1 is MNHEY and CDR2 is SMNVEV in the germline V gene (reference sequence). The V gene lost 4 bases and the J gene lost 5 bases, with 21 bases spanning the gap. The CDR3 runs 17 residues. The CDR3 reads CASSSGLAVGINNEQFF. The CDR3 nucleotides read TGTGCCAGCAGTTCCGGATTAGCGGTGGGGATAAACAATGAGCAGTTCTTC.

This chain joins TRBV7-8 and TRBJ2-5; D unclear. V gave up 5 bases and J gave up 2 bases, with 12 bases separating them. Germline V gene sequence: CDR1 SGHVS, CDR2 FQNEAQ. The CDR3 has 14 amino acids. The CDR3 DNA reads as TGTGCCAGCAGCCCTCCGACGGTACAAGAGACCCAGTACTTC. Translation: CASSPPTVQETQYF.

V usage is TRBV29-1 and J usage is TRBJ2-1; no clear D gene. This CDR3 region has 11 residues. V lost 7 bases to trimming and J lost 5 bases, with 9 bases between them. The germline V gene has CDR1 SQVTM and CDR2 ANQGSEA. The CDR3 region has the DNA TGCAGCGCAGGTGGAGACAATGAGCAGTTCTTC. Protein: CSAGGDNEQFF.

The chain combines TRBV15 with TRBJ1-1; D unresolved. The germline CDR1 and CDR2 sequences are LNHNV and YYDKDF (reference sequence). This CDR3 comprises 14 residues. Trimming cost V 1 base and J 8 bases, with 14 bases left between them. The CDR3 nucleotides read TGTGCCACCAGCAGAGCGGGTTTTGGACTCGAAGCTTTCTTT. It specifies CATSRAGFGLEAFF.

This sequence joins TRBV7-9 and TRBJ2-7, with D possibly called TRBD1 or TRBD2 (5 bases each). V lost 4 bases, J lost 9 bases, and 22 bases lay in between. CDR1 and CDR2 (germline): SEHNR, FQNEAQ (reference sequence). This CDR3 is 15 amino acids long. CDR3 in DNA: TGTGCCAGCAGCTCCAAGAGGGGTCCCTACGATGGGCAGTACTTC. It is translated as CASSSKRGPYDGQYF.

The rearrangement links TRBV4-2 to TRBJ2-1; 9 bases map to TRBD2. Germline CDR1 LGHNA, CDR2 YNFKEQ. CDR3 size: 16 residues. V lost 0 bases to trimming and J lost 8 bases; unmatched junction nucleotides: 8. The CDR3: CASSQEGTSRVYEQFF. The CDR3 DNA reads as TGTGCCAGCAGCCAAGAAGGGACTAGCAGGGTGTATGAGCAGTTCTTC.

V and J are TRBV7-3 and TRBJ2-3; D might be TRBD2 (5 bases). Looked up from germline, CDR1 is SGHTA and CDR2 is FQGTGA. The V gene lost 8 bases and the J gene lost 2 bases, with 17 bases spanning the gap. The CDR3 is 15 amino acids. For the CDR3, the DNA is TGTGCCAGCGCCCCCTCGACTACCTCCACAGATACGCAGTATTTT. Its protein product is CASAPSTTSTDTQYF.

V gene TRBV4-1 combines with J gene TRBJ2-7; 12 nucleotides align to TRBD2. The length of the CDR3 is 17 residues. Germline CDR1 MGHRA, CDR2 YSYEKL. The J segment lost 4 bases and the V segment lost 0 bases, leaving 7 bases of the junction unmatched. CDR3 bases: TGCGCCAGCAGCCAAGACCCTAGCGGGAGGGCCGTTTACGAGCAGTACTTC. Its protein product is CASSQDPSGRAVYEQYF.

The chain is built from TRBV5-8 and TRBJ1-1; unclear D gene. Trimming removed 4 bases from V and 6 bases from J, with 10 bases in between. Germline CDR1 and CDR2: SGHTS and YDEGEE. The CDR3 totals 12 residues. CDR3 in amino acids: CASSPPGPEAFF. In DNA form, the CDR3 reads TGTGCCAGCAGCCCGCCCGGGCCTGAAGCTTTCTTT.

The chain joins TRBV4-1 to TRBJ2-1, with TRBD2 identical over 8 bases. The CDR3 is 16 amino acids. V was pared by 2 bases and J by 3 bases, with 6 bases of the junction left unmatched. The germline V gene has CDR1 MGHRA and CDR2 YSYEKL. In DNA form, the CDR3 reads TGCGCCAGCAGCCAATCTCGGGAGGGCTTCTACAATGAGCAGTTCTTC. Amino acids: CASSQSREGFYNEQFF.